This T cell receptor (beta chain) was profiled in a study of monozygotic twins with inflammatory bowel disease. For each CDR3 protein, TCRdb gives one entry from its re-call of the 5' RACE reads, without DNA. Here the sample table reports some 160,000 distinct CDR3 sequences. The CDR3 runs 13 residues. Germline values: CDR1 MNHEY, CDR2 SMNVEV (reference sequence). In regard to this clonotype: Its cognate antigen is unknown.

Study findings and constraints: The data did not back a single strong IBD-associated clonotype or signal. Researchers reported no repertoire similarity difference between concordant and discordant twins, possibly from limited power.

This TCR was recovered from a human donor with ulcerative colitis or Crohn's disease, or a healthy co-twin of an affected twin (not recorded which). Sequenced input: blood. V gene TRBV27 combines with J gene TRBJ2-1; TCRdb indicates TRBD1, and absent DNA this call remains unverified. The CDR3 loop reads CASSRERVNEQFF.